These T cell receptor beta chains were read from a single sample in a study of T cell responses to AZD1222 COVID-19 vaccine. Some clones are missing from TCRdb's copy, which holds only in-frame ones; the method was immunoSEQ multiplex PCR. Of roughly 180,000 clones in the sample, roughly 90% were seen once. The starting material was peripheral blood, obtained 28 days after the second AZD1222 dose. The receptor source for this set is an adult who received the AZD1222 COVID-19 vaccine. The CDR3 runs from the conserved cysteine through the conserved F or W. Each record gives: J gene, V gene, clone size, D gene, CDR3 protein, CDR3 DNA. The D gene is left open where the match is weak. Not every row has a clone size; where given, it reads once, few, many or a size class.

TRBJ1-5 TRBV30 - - CAWSAGLRNQPQHF TGTGCCTGGAGTGCGGGTTTACGCAATCAGCCCCAGCATTTT
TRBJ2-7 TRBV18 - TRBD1 CASSPFWGQGTQRFSYEQYF TGTGCCAGCTCACCATTTTGGGGACAGGGGACCCAAAGATTCTCCTACGAGCAGTACTTC
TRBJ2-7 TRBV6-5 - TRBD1 CASSRDRMGEQYF TGTGCCAGCAGTAGGGACAGGATGGGCGAGCAGTACTTC
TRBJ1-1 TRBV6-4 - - CASSAGGGGNTEAFF TGTGCCAGCAGTGCCGGGGGAGGCGGGAACACTGAAGCTTTCTTT
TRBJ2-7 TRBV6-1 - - CASSEEAPGTYYEQYF TGTGCCAGCAGTGAAGAGGCGCCAGGGACCTACTACGAGCAGTACTTC
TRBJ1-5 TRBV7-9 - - CASSLPGSNQPQHF TGTGCCAGCAGCTTACCGGGCAGCAATCAGCCCCAGCATTTT
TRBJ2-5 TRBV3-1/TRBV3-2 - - CASSRLRWQEKETQYF TGTGCCAGCAGCCGCCTGAGGTGGCAGGAAAAAGAGACCCAGTACTTC
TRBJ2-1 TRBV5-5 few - CASSFQGRVSYNEQFF TGTGCCAGCAGCTTTCAGGGCAGGGTCTCCTACAATGAGCAGTTCTTC
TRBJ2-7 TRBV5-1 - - CASSLVGSYEQYF TGCGCCAGCAGCTTGGTAGGCAGCTACGAGCAGTACTTC
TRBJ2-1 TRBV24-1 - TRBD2 CATSFDISGTGQFF TGTGCCACCAGTTTTGACATTAGCGGGACGGGGCAGTTCTTC
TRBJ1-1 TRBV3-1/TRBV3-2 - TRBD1 CASSHRGRMNTEAFF TGTGCCAGCAGCCACAGGGGGAGAATGAACACTGAAGCTTTCTTT
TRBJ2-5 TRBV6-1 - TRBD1 CASSDVTGGAETQYF TGTGCCAGCAGTGACGTAACAGGGGGCGCTGAGACCCAGTACTTC
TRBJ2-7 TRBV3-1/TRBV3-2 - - CASSQEGRAGEQYF TGTGCCAGCAGCCAAGAGGGCAGGGCCGGCGAGCAGTACTTC
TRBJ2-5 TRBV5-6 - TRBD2 CASSPLAGGRGETQYF TGTGCCAGCAGCCCACTAGCGGGGGGGCGAGGGGAGACCCAGTACTTC
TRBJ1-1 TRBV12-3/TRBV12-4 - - CASSFIGNTEAFF TGTGCCAGCAGTTTTATCGGGAACACTGAAGCTTTCTTT
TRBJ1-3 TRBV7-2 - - CASSLEGTRGNTIYF TGTGCCAGCAGCTTAGAAGGGACGAGAGGAAACACCATATATTTT
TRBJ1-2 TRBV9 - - CASSGAGEVPYGYTF TGTGCCAGCAGCGGGGCAGGTGAGGTACCCTATGGCTACACCTTC
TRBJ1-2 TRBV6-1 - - CASREGGYGYTF TGTGCCAGCAGGGAAGGGGGCTATGGCTACACCTTC
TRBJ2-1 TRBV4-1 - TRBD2 CASSRAGVEMNEQFF TGCGCCAGCAGTCGAGCGGGAGTCGAGATGAATGAGCAGTTCTTC
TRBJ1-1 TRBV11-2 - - CASSLITGLSNTEAFF TGTGCCAGCAGCTTAATTACAGGGCTTAGCAACACTGAAGCTTTCTTT
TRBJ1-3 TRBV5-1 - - CASSLAVVGSGNTIYF TGCGCCAGCAGCTTGGCCGTCGTTGGCTCTGGAAACACCATATATTTT
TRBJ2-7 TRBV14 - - CASSENGRGPGYEQYF TGTGCCAGCAGCGAGAATGGACGGGGACCTGGCTACGAGCAGTACTTC
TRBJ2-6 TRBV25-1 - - CASSGYSGANVLTF TGTGCCAGCAGTGGGTACTCTGGGGCCAACGTCCTGACTTTC
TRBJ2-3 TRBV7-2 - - CASSLARFGDPSTDTQYF TGTGCCAGCAGCTTAGCGCGGTTCGGGGACCCTAGCACAGATACGCAGTATTTT
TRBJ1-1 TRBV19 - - CASSTWTGPAEAFF TGTGCCAGTAGTACCTGGACGGGGCCCGCTGAAGCTTTCTTT
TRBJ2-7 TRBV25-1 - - CASREAGSVKNEQYF TGTGCCAGCAGGGAAGCAGGGTCGGTTAAAAACGAGCAGTACTTC
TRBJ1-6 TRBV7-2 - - CASSSRTGSYNSPLHF TGTGCCAGCAGCTCCCGGACGGGCTCCTATAATTCACCCCTCCACTTT
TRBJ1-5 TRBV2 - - CASRFYNQPQHF TGTGCCAGCAGGTTCTACAATCAGCCCCAGCATTTT
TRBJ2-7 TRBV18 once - CASSPVGYEQYF TGTGCCAGCTCACCAGTTGGCTACGAGCAGTACTTC
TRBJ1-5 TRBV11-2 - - CASSSTRTHYSNQPQHF TGTGCCAGCAGCTCCACCCGGACACATTATAGCAATCAGCCCCAGCATTTT